The 24 T cell receptor beta chains in this list originate from one sample, sequenced in a study of shared clonotypes between healthy human individuals. Repertoires were generated with immunoSEQ multiplex PCR, while TCRdb's copy carries only in-frame clones and drops some. Among roughly 2.6 million clones listed, roughly 92% were seen once. The material sequenced was naive CD4+ T cells sorted from blood. Subset described: CD45RA+ positively selected. Receptors were obtained from a man younger than 35 in good health.

The chain uses TRBV30 and TRBJ1-5, with D unclear. Looked up from germline, CDR1 is GTSNPN and CDR2 is SVGIG (reference sequence). The CDR3 runs to 12 residues. Trimming cost V 1 base and J 7 bases, with 8 bases left between them. Here the CDR3 DNA reads TGTGCCTGGAGTGCCCAAAGCCAGCCCCAGCATTTT. Translation gives CAWSAQSQPQHF.

The chain recombines TRBV18 with TRBJ2-1; 12 bases agree with TRBD2. This CDR3 comprises 17 residues. CDR1 is KGHSH, CDR2 LQKENI, per germline. V lost 0 bases and J lost 4; bases outside the gene matches: 4. CDR3 residues: CASSPPSGTSGYNEQFF. The CDR3 DNA follows: TGTGCCAGCTCACCACCGTCAGGGACTAGCGGGTACAATGAGCAGTTCTTC.

To note about this clone: Other DNA sequences within the sample encode an identical CDR3. The gene calls are TRBV10-3 and TRBJ2-7; 8 nucleotides match TRBD1. Germline V gene data show CDR1 as ENHRY and CDR2 as SYGVKD. J gave up 3 bases and V 6 bases, and 1 base lay outside the gene matches. The CDR3 sequence is 12 residues long. This CDR3 is CAISGQGYEQYF. Here the CDR3 DNA reads TGTGCCATCAGCGGACAGGGCTACGAGCAGTACTTC.

The CDR3 DNA reads TGTGCCAGCAGTTGGGGACAGGGGGCCAATCAGCCCCAGCATTTT. Protein sequence: CASSWGQGANQPQHF. V usage is TRBV6-6 and J usage is TRBJ1-5, with TRBD1 matching over 12 bases. The CDR3 loop spans 15 amino acids. From germline, CDR1 is MNHNY and CDR2 SVGAGI (reference sequence). Germline trimming cut 4 bases from V and 3 bases from J; bases unmatched to any gene: 1.

The chain uses TRBV28 and TRBJ1-2; D unclear. CDR1 is MDHEN, CDR2 SYDVKM, per germline. The CDR3 contains 14 residues. The V end was cut by 1 base, the J end by 4 bases, with 10 bases between. CDR3 sequence reads: CASSLYPRLYGYTF. The CDR3 DNA sequence: TGTGCCAGCAGTTTATACCCTCGGCTCTATGGCTACACCTTC.

This chain uses TRBV7-2 with TRBJ1-1, with 7 bases lining up with TRBD1. CDR3 length equals 13 residues. V was clipped by 3 bases and J by 7 bases; unmatched bases: 5. CDR1 and CDR2 (germline): SGHTA, FQGNSA. CDR3 DNA: TGTGCCAGCAGCTTCGGACAGGTACTTGAAGCTTTCTTT. Translating gives CASSFGQVLEAFF.

The rearrangement links TRBV6-4 to TRBJ1-2; D possibly corresponds to TRBD1 (6 bases). V dropped 6 bases and J dropped 8 bases, with 19 bases sitting between them. The CDR3 contains 14 residues. CDR1 MRHNA and CDR2 SNTAGT come from the germline V gene. This CDR3 reads CASSPEGDLRGYTF. The CDR3 nucleotides read TGTGCCAGCAGCCCCGAGGGGGATTTGAGAGGCTACACCTTC.

V gene TRBV5-1 combines with J gene TRBJ2-3; D assignment may be TRBD1 or TRBD2 (6 bases each). The CDR3 sequence is 14 residues long. Trimming stripped 4 bases from V and 5 bases from J, with 14 bases between. Germline CDR1 SGHRS, CDR2 YFSETQ. CDR3: CASSPKGGQDTQYF. CDR3 DNA sequence: TGCGCCAGCAGCCCGAAAGGGGGGCAAGATACGCAGTATTTT.

The sample holds one count of this clone. The chain employs TRBV7-2 and TRBJ2-7; no reliable D call. Trimming removed 3 bases from V and 3 bases from J, with 9 bases in between. Germline V gene data show CDR1 as SGHTA and CDR2 as FQGNSA. The CDR3 is 13 amino acids. The CDR3 reads CASSLGHLYEQYF. The CDR3, as DNA: TGTGCCAGCAGCTTGGGTCACCTCTACGAGCAGTACTTC.

This clone came up a few times. The same CDR3 is also encoded by other DNA sequences in this sample. The CDR3: CASSYLGGNQPQHF. In DNA, the CDR3 is TGTGCCAGCAGTTATCTAGGTGGCAATCAGCCCCAGCATTTT. The rearrangement joins TRBV6-5 to TRBJ1-5; D is unresolved. Germline lookup yields CDR1 MNHEY and CDR2 SVGAGI. Trimming stripped 3 bases from V and 2 bases from J, with 8 bases between. The CDR3 loop spans 14 amino acids.

The chain carries TRBV5-1 and TRBJ2-7; D might be TRBD1 or TRBD2, each matching 5 bases. CDR1 SGHRS and CDR2 YFSETQ come from the germline V gene. There are 14 residues in the CDR3. V was clipped by 4 bases and J by 2 bases, with 13 bases between them. CDR3: CASSVEGPPYEQYF. In DNA form, the CDR3 reads TGCGCCAGCAGCGTTGAGGGGCCCCCCTACGAGCAGTACTTC.

This chain joins TRBV28 and TRBJ2-7; tentative D call: TRBD2 (6 bases). This CDR3 comprises 17 residues. V was clipped by 4 bases and J by 7 bases, with 26 bases between them. Per the germline V gene, CDR1 is MDHEN and CDR2 is SYDVKM. In DNA form, the CDR3 reads TGTGCCAGCAGTTCGTCGCGGGGAGCCTCGGCGGGTGGAGAGCAGTACTTC. It specifies CASSSSRGASAGGEQYF. The entire variable domain, with the rest obtained from reference TRBV28 and TRBJ2-7, is as follows: DVKVTQSSRYLVKRTGEKVFLECVQDMDHENMFWYRQDPGLGLRLIYFSYDVKMKEKGDIPEGYSVSREKKERFSLILESASTNQTSMYLCASSSSRGASAGGEQYFGPGTRLTVT.

The chain employs TRBV27 and TRBJ2-7; the match to TRBD1 covers 8 bases. From germline, CDR1 is MNHEY and CDR2 SMNVEV (reference sequence). V lost 6 bases, J lost 6 bases, and 16 bases stayed unmatched. The CDR3 contains 16 residues. The CDR3: CASRLGTGPPSGEQYF. The CDR3 bases are TGTGCCAGCAGACTTGGGACAGGCCCTCCCTCGGGCGAGCAGTACTTC.

This clone was picked up one time. The gene calls are TRBV5-1 and TRBJ2-7; D is unresolved. Deletions cut 0 bases from V and 6 bases from J, with 7 bases between. The CDR3 has 12 amino acids. Germline V gives CDR1 SGHRS, CDR2 YFSETQ. CDR3 nucleotides: TGCGCCAGCAGCTTGGACTTAGTCGAGCAGTACTTC. This sequence encodes CASSLDLVEQYF.

This clone showed up just a few times. This sample also contains other DNA sequences that code for the same CDR3. The chain joins TRBV20-1 to TRBJ1-1; D is uncertain. Germline V gives CDR1 DFQATT, CDR2 SNEGSKA (reference sequence). This CDR3 is built from 11 residues. Trimming took off 3 bases at V and 1 base at J, with 3 bases between the two ends. As DNA, the CDR3 is TGCAGTGCTAGGCAGAACACTGAAGCTTTCTTT. It translates to CSARQNTEAFF.

The chain combines TRBV6-6 with TRBJ2-1; weak D call: TRBD1 (6 bases). Germline V lookup: CDR1 MNHNY, CDR2 SVGAGI (reference sequence). Trimming took 7 bases from V and 2 from J, leaving 12 bases between them. The CDR3 contains 14 residues. CDR3 nucleotides: TGTGCCAGCATCCGACAGGCAACCTACAATGAGCAGTTCTTC. Its translation: CASIRQATYNEQFF.

The chain links TRBV9 to TRBJ1-1; perhaps TRBD1 as D (5 bases). V was pared by 0 bases and J by 5 bases, with 14 bases between. Germline values: CDR1 SGDLS, CDR2 YYNGEE. The CDR3 covers 15 residues. CDR3 bases: TGTGCCAGCAGCGTAGCCGGGACCTTGGGTACTGAAGCTTTCTTT. Residues: CASSVAGTLGTEAFF.

This clone was found once. The chain uses TRBV2 and TRBJ1-1, with TRBD1 identical over 8 bases. With 7 bases clipped from V and 1 base from J, the junction kept 5 bases outside the gene matches. The CDR3 contains 14 residues. The germline CDR1 and CDR2 sequences are SNHLY and FYNNEI. CDR3 DNA: TGTGCCAGCAAAGACAGGGGCACGAACACTGAAGCTTTCTTT. It translates to CASKDRGTNTEAFF.

V is TRBV5-1 and J is TRBJ2-5, with TRBD2 identical over 11 bases. The J segment lost 4 bases and the V segment lost 4 bases, leaving 9 bases of the junction unmatched. Germline V gene data show CDR1 as SGHRS and CDR2 as YFSETQ. CDR3 length equals 16 residues. CDR3 region: CASSPVYSGGAETQYF. The CDR3 DNA reads TGCGCCAGCAGCCCGGTCTATAGCGGGGGGGCAGAGACCCAGTACTTC.

Points on this clone: Different DNA sequences within this sample yield the same CDR3. The chain uses TRBV6-5 and TRBJ2-2; possibly TRBD1 or TRBD2 for D (5 bases each). The ends were cut back, 5 bases at V and 6 bases at J, with 7 bases in the middle. Germline lookup yields CDR1 MNHEY and CDR2 SVGAGI. This CDR3 has 12 residues. CDR3 amino acids: CASSLGAGELFF. CDR3 sequence (DNA): TGTGCCAGCAGTCTGGGGGCCGGGGAGCTGTTTTTT.

The chain couples TRBV7-9 to TRBJ2-7, with 8 bases identical to TRBD2. This CDR3 is built from 17 residues. V lost 4 bases, J lost 5 bases, and 16 bases stayed unmatched. Germline V gene data show CDR1 as SEHNR and CDR2 as FQNEAQ (reference sequence). The DNA for the CDR3 is TGTGCCAGCAGCTCTAGAGTGGAAAGCGGGAGATCCCACGAGCAGTACTTC. It yields the protein CASSSRVESGRSHEQYF.

This chain uses TRBV5-4 with TRBJ2-2; tentative D call: TRBD2 (6 bases). The CDR3 has 16 residues. Germline V gene lookup returns CDR1 SGHNT and CDR2 YYREEE (reference sequence). V lost 4 bases and J 5 bases, leaving 18 bases between the germline ends. The CDR3 sequence is CASSPGDSTGTGELFF. CDR3 DNA sequence: TGTGCCAGCAGCCCCGGGGACTCCACGGGGACCGGGGAGCTGTTTTTT. Looking up the rest from reference TRBV5-4 and TRBJ2-2 gives the full variable domain: ETGVTQSPTHLIKTRGQQVTLRCSSQSGHNTVSWYQQALGQGPQFIFQYYREEENGRGNFPPRFSGLQFPNYSSELNVNALELDDSALYLCASSPGDSTGTGELFFGEGSRLTVL.

This clone was seen only once. The gene calls are TRBV10-3 and TRBJ2-3; 14 bases line up with TRBD2. The CDR3 extends over 18 amino acids. Trimming took 6 bases from V and 1 from J; bases not matched to a gene: 9. Germline V gene sequence: CDR1 ENHRY, CDR2 SYGVKD. The chain's CDR3 is CAISETSGRGPRTDTQYF. The CDR3 DNA reads TGTGCCATCAGCGAGACTAGCGGGAGGGGCCCCCGCACAGATACGCAGTATTTT.

The rearrangement uses TRBV29-1 and TRBJ1-2, with D maybe TRBD1 (6 bases). The germline V gene encodes CDR1 SQVTM and CDR2 ANQGSEA. This CDR3 spans 14 amino acids. Trimming left V 4 bases short and J 4 bases short, with 16 bases between. The chain's CDR3 is CSVGAQQGGYGYTF. CDR3 nucleotide sequence: TGCAGCGTTGGTGCCCAACAGGGTGGCTATGGCTACACCTTC.